This T cell receptor beta chain derives from a study of cytomegalovirus exposure and HLA in healthy donors. Although they were nominally healthy when sampled, donors likely had unrecorded immune exposures. Turning to this clone: Antigen unknown.

General study results and limits: Listed as cytomegalovirus-associated were 150 or so TCR beta chains. Earlier analysis found most TCR beta V segments productive about 87% or about 30% of the time. Most subjects had HLA-A and HLA-B alleles reportedly predicted accurately by TCR beta sequences.

PCR involved 60 Vbeta and 13 Jbeta primers. The assay was immunoSEQ multiplex PCR, and TCRdb's table has in-frame clones only and misses some. The sample records about 130,000 clones, 60% to 80% being singletons. The CDR3 loop spans 14 amino acids. The germline V gene encodes CDR1 MNHNY and CDR2 SVGAGI (reference sequence). V was clipped by 6 bases and J by 2 bases, with 13 bases between them. Sequencing input: PBMCs. This chain joins TRBV6-6 and TRBJ1-1; D is perhaps TRBD1 (5 bases). The clonotype was recovered from a female donor in good health and CMV-seronegative. The CDR3 region has the DNA TGTGCCAGCAGCCACGACAGCAGAAACACTGAAGCTTTCTTT. It encodes CASSHDSRNTEAFF.